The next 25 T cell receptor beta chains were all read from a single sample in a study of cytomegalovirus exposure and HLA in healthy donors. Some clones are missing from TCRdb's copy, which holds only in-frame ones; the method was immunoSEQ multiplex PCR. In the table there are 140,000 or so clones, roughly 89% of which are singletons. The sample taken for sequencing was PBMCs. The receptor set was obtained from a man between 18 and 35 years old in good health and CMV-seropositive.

CDR3 nucleotide sequence: TGTGCCAGCAGTGCCCAGTATACGCAGTATTTT. Its translation is CASSAQYTQYF. This rearrangement joins TRBV6-1 to TRBJ2-3; D is unresolved. CDR1 and CDR2 (germline): MNHNS, SASEGT. The CDR3 is made up of 11 amino acids. V was pared by 4 bases and J by 7 bases, with 6 bases between.

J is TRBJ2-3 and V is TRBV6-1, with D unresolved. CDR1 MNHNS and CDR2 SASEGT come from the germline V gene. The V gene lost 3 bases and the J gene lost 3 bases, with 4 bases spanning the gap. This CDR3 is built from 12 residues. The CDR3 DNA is TGTGCCAGCAGTGACGGGACAGATACGCAGTATTTT. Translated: CASSDGTDTQYF.

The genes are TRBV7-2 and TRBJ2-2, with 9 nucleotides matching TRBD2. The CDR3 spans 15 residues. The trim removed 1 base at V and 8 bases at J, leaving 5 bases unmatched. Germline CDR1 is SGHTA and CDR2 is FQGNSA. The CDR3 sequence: CASSLGLAGVGELFF. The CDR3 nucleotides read TGTGCCAGCAGCTTAGGCTTAGCGGGAGTTGGGGAGCTGTTTTTT.

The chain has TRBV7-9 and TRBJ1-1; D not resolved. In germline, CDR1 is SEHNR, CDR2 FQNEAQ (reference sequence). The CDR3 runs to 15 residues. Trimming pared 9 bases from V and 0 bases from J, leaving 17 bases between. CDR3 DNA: TGTGCCAGATATCGGGAGATCAAAATGAACACTGAAGCTTTCTTT. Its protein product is CARYREIKMNTEAFF.

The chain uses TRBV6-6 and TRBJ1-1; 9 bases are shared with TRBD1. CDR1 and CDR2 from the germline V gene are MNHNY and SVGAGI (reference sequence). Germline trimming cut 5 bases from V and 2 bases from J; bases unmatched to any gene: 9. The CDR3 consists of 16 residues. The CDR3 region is CASSPIQGAVNTEAFF. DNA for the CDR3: TGTGCCAGCAGTCCCATACAGGGGGCTGTAAACACTGAAGCTTTCTTT.

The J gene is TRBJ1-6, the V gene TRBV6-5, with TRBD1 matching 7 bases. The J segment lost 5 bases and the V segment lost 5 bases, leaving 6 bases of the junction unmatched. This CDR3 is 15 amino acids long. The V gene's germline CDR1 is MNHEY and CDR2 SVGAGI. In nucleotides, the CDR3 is TGTGCCAGCAGTCCACAGGGGTTCGATAATTCACCCCTCCACTTT. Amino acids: CASSPQGFDNSPLHF.

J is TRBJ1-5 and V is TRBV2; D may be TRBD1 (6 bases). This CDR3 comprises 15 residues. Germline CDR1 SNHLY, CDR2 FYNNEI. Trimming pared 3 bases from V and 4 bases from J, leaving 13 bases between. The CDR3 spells CASSDRGGLNQPQHF. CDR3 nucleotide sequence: TGTGCCAGCAGTGACAGGGGAGGGCTAAATCAGCCCCAGCATTTT.

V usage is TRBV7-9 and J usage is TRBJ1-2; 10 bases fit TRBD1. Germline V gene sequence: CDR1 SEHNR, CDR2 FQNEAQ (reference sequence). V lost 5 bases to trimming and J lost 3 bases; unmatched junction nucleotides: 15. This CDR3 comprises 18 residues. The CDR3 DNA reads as TGTGCCAGCAGCCCCCGGGACAGGGGAAATTTTCTGGACTATGGCTACACCTTC. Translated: CASSPRDRGNFLDYGYTF.

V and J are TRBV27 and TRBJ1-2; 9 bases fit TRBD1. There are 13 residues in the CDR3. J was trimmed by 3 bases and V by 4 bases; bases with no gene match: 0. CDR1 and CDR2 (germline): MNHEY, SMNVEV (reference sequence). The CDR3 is CASSWTGDYGYTF. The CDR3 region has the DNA TGTGCCAGCAGTTGGACAGGGGACTATGGCTACACCTTC.

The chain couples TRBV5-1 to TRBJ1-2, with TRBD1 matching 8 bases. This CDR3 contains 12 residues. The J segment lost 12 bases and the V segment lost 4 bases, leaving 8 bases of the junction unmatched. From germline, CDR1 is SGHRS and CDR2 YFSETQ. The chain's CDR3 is CASSPPTGANTF. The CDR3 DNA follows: TGCGCCAGCAGCCCCCCGACAGGGGCTAACACCTTC.

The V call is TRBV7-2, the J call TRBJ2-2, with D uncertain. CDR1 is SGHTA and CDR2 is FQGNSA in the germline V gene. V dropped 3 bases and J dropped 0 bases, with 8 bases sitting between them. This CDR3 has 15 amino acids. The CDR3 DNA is TGTGCCAGCAGCTTTGTACAGACGAACACCGGGGAGCTGTTTTTT. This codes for CASSFVQTNTGELFF.

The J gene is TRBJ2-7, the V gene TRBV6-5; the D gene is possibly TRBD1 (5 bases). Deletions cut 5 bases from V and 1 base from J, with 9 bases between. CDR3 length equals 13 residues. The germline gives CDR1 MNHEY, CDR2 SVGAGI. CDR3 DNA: TGTGCCAGCAGTGGGGCAGGGTCCTACGAGCAGTACTTC. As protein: CASSGAGSYEQYF.

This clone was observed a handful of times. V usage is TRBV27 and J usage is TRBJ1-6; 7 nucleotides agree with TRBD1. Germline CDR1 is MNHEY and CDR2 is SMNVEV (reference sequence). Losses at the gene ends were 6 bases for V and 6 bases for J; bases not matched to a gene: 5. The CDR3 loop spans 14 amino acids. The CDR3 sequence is CASSFGTVNSPLHF. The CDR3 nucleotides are TGTGCCAGCAGCTTTGGGACAGTTAATTCACCCCTCCACTTT.

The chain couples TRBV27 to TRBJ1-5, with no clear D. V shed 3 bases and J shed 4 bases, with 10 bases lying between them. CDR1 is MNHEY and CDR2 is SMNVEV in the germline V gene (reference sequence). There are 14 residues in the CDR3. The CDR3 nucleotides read TGTGCCAGCAGTTTCCGAGGGCGAAATCAGCCCCAGCATTTT. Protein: CASSFRGRNQPQHF.

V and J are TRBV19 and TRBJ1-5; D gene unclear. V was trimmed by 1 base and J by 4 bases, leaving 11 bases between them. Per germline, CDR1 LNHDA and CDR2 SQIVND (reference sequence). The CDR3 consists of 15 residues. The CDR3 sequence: CASSIAGQSNQPQHF. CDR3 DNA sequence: TGTGCCAGTAGTATAGCTGGGCAGTCGAATCAGCCCCAGCATTTT.

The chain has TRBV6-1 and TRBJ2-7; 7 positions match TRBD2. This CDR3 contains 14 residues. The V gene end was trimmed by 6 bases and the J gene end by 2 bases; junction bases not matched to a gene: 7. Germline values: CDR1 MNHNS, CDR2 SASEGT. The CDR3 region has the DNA TGTGCCAGCAGGCCCGGGGGGATTACCTACGAGCAGTACTTC. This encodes CASRPGGITYEQYF.

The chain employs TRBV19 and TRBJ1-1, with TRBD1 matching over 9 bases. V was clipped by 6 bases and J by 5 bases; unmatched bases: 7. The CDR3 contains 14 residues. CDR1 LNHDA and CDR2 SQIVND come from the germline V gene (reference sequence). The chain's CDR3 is CASSPWDRVTEAFF. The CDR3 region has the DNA TGTGCCAGTAGCCCCTGGGACAGGGTGACTGAAGCTTTCTTT. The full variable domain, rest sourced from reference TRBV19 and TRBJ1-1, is DGGITQSPKYLFRKEGQNVTLSCEQNLNHDAMYWYRQDPGQGLRLIYYSQIVNDFQKGDIAEGYSVSREKKESFPLTVTSAQKNPTAFYLCASSPWDRVTEAFFGQGTRLTVV.

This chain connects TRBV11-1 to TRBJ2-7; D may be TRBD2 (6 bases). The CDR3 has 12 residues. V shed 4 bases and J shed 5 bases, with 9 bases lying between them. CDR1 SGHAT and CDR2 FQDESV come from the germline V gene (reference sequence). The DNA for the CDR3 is TGTGCCAGCAGCTCCAGGGAGGACGAGCAGTACTTC. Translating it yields CASSSREDEQYF.

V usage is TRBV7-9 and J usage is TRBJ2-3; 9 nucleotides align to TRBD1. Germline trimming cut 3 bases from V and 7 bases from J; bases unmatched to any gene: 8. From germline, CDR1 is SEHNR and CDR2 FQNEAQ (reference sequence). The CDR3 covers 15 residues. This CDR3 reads CASSFGTGIVYTQYF. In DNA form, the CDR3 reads TGTGCCAGCAGCTTCGGGACAGGGATAGTATATACGCAGTATTTT.

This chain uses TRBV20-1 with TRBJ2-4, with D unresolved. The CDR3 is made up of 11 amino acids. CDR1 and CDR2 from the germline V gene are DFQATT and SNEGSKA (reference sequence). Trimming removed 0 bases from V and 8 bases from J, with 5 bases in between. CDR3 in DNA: TGCAGTGCTAGAGATCCAGACATTCAGTACTTC. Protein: CSARDPDIQYF.

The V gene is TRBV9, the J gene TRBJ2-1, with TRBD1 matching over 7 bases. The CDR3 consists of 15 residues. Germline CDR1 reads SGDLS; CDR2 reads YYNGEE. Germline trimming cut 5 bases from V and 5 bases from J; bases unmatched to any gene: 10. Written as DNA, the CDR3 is TGTGCCAGCAGTCCACTCGAGGGACAGCACAATGAGCAGTTCTTC. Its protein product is CASSPLEGQHNEQFF.

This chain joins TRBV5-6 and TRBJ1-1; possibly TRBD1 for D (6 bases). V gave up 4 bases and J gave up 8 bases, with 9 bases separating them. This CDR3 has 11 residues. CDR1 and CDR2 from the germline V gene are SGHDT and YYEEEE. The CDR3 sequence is CASSMGQEAFF. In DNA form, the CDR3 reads TGTGCCAGCAGCATGGGACAAGAAGCTTTCTTT.

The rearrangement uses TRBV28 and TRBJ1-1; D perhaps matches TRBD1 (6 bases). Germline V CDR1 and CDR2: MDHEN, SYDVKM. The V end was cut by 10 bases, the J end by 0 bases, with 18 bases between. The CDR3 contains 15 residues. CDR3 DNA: TGTGCCACCCGACAGGCCCAACTCCTGAACACTGAAGCTTTCTTT. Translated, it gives CATRQAQLLNTEAFF.

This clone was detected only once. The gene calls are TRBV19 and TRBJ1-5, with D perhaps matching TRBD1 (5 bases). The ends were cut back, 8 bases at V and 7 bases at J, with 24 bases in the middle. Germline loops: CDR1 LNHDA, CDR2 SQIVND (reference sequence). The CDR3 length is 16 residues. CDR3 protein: CASGTGGVSWEQPQHF. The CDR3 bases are TGTGCCAGTGGAACAGGTGGTGTTTCGTGGGAACAGCCCCAGCATTTT.

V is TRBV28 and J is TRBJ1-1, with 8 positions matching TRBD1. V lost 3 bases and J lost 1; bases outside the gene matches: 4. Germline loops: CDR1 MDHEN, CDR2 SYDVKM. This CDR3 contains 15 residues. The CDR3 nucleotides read TGTGCCAGCAGTTTGGCAGGGGGCAAGAACACTGAAGCTTTCTTT. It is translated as CASSLAGGKNTEAFF.